Listed here are 23 T cell receptor beta chains from one sample, sequenced in a study of T cell repertoires in cytomegalovirus infection. From the reads, TCRdb called clonotypes with MiXCR, one entry per CDR3 protein. The sample gives some 150,000 distinct CDR3 sequences, roughly a quarter of which show up once; about a tenth is in the top ten. Material for sequencing was PBMCs. All receptors come from a human donor in good health (CMV status not recorded). Some clones in this sample may be carry-over from other donors' samples.

This clonotype has a count of ten or more. The chain carries TRBV7-2 and TRBJ2-7, with 8 bases matching TRBD1. Germline-derived CDR1 and CDR2 are SGHTA and FQGNSA. V shed 7 bases and J 3 bases; nucleotides not matched to a gene: 5. The CDR3 loop spans 13 amino acids. The CDR3 sequence: CASTPTGVYEQYF. Here the CDR3 DNA reads TGTGCCAGCACCCCGACAGGGGTCTACGAGCAGTACTTC.

This chain uses TRBV4-2 with TRBJ2-2; D perhaps matches TRBD2 (6 bases). Germline assignment: CDR1 LGHNA and CDR2 YNFKEQ. V lost 0 bases and J 6 bases, leaving 14 bases between the germline ends. This CDR3 spans 16 amino acids. CDR3 protein: CASSQEGGRVAGELFF. CDR3 DNA: TGTGCCAGCAGCCAAGAGGGGGGACGGGTAGCCGGGGAGCTGTTTTTT.

The chain employs TRBV3-1 and TRBJ2-7; D not resolved. CDR1 LGHDT and CDR2 YNNKEL come from the germline V gene (reference sequence). This CDR3 has 16 amino acids. Trimming pared 0 bases from V and 2 bases from J, leaving 14 bases between. In DNA form, the CDR3 reads TGTGCCAGCAGCCAAGATTCCTTTTCAGTGGCCTACGAGCAGTACTTC. Amino acid sequence: CASSQDSFSVAYEQYF.

The gene calls are TRBV7-2 and TRBJ2-7; tentatively, D is TRBD2 (7 bases). The germline gives CDR1 SGHTA, CDR2 FQGNSA. This CDR3 has 15 amino acids. Trimming took 5 bases from V and 1 from J, leaving 15 bases between them. This CDR3 reads CASSPRGGGSYEQYF. In nucleotides, the CDR3 is TGTGCCAGCAGCCCTAGGGGGGGGGGGTCCTACGAGCAGTACTTC.

This rearrangement joins TRBV20-1 to TRBJ1-2; TRBD1 is a possible D gene (5 bases). CDR3 length: 13 amino acids. CDR1 and CDR2 (germline): DFQATT, SNEGSKA (reference sequence). V lost 4 bases and J lost 5, with 14 bases in between. The CDR3 DNA reads as TGCAGTGCTAAGACAGAAAAGGAGTATGGCTACACCTTC. This translates into CSAKTEKEYGYTF.

In this sample, this clonotype turned up once. The chain joins TRBV15 to TRBJ1-2, with D unclear. Germline values: CDR1 LNHNV, CDR2 YYDKDF (reference sequence). This CDR3 is 15 amino acids long. Trimming removed 0 bases at V and 8 bases at J, with 16 bases between. The CDR3 region is CATSRDLRTSEGYTF. Written as DNA, the CDR3 is TGTGCCACCAGCAGAGATCTAAGAACATCAGAGGGCTACACCTTC. The full variable domain, in which reference TRBV15 and TRBJ1-2 provide the parts outside the CDR3, is DAMVIQNPRYQVTQFGKPVTLSCSQTLNHNVMYWYQQKSSQAPKLLFHYYDKDFNNEADTPDNFQSRRPNTSFCFLDIRSPGLGDTAMYLCATSRDLRTSEGYTFGSGTRLTVV.

This chain links TRBV4-3 with TRBJ1-1; TRBD1 matches at 8 bases. This CDR3 region has 15 residues. Losses at the gene ends were 3 bases for V and 4 bases for J; bases not matched to a gene: 7. Germline V gene data show CDR1 as LGHNA and CDR2 as YSLEER. The CDR3 nucleotides read TGCGCCAGCAGCCACAACAGGGGGGGAGGCACTGAAGCTTTCTTT. This translates into CASSHNRGGGTEAFF.

This clonotype was seen more than once but under ten times. This chain joins TRBV28 and TRBJ1-4; tentatively, D is TRBD1 (5 bases). The CDR3 is 15 residues long. V dropped 7 bases and J dropped 0 bases, with 12 bases sitting between them. Germline CDR1 and CDR2: MDHEN and SYDVKM. The chain's CDR3 is CASKPPGPTNEKLFF. CDR3 bases: TGTGCCAGCAAACCCCCAGGGCCAACTAATGAAAAACTGTTTTTT.

This clonotype was detected only a few times. The chain has TRBV28 and TRBJ1-2, with 7 bases lining up with TRBD1. Looked up from germline, CDR1 is MDHEN and CDR2 is SYDVKM. Trimming at V came to 5 bases and at J to 8 bases, leaving 11 bases not matched to a gene. This CDR3 is built from 14 residues. Here the CDR3 DNA reads TGTGCCAGCAGTGCCGATGCGACAGGGAGCGGCTACACCTTC. This gives the protein CASSADATGSGYTF.

The V gene is TRBV7-2, the J gene TRBJ2-4, with TRBD2 matching 12 bases. The J segment lost 1 base and the V segment lost 2 bases, leaving 6 bases of the junction unmatched. Per the germline V gene, CDR1 is SGHTA and CDR2 is FQGNSA. This CDR3 region has 18 residues. CDR3 in DNA: TGTGCCAGCAGCTTACGAGGGACTAGCGGGTTTGCCAAAAACATTCAGTACTTC. It specifies CASSLRGTSGFAKNIQYF.

The V call is TRBV10-2, the J call TRBJ2-2; 7 bases agree with TRBD1. Per the germline V gene, CDR1 is WSHSY and CDR2 is SAAADI. The V segment lost 6 bases and the J segment 3 bases; nucleotides outside the gene matches: 7. This CDR3 region has 15 residues. For the CDR3, the DNA is TGCGCCAGCAGGGAACAGGGGAGAGACACCGGGGAGCTGTTTTTT. Encoded protein: CASREQGRDTGELFF.

This clonotype was seen more than once but under ten times. The genes are TRBV4-3 and TRBJ2-7; TRBD1 might be the D (6 bases). The V end was cut by 0 bases, the J end by 1 base, with 10 bases between. CDR3 length equals 15 residues. Germline values: CDR1 LGHNA, CDR2 YSLEER. CDR3 sequence reads: CASSQDLTGSYEQYF. For the CDR3, the DNA is TGCGCCAGCAGCCAAGATCTCACAGGGTCCTACGAGCAGTACTTC.

This chain joins TRBV3-1 and TRBJ1-1; 9 nucleotides match TRBD1. Germline V CDR1 and CDR2: LGHDT, YNNKEL (reference sequence). V was clipped by 4 bases and J by 13 bases; unmatched bases: 19. The CDR3 loop spans 16 amino acids. The CDR3 region has the DNA TGTGCCAGCAGCCGCAACCCGATGCCGGGACAGGGATTGGTTTTCTTT. Residues: CASSRNPMPGQGLVFF.

This chain uses TRBV6-6 with TRBJ2-7; D is unresolved. The CDR3 length is 12 residues. CDR1 and CDR2 (germline): MNHNY, SVGAGI (reference sequence). V lost 7 bases and J 2 bases, leaving 9 bases between the germline ends. Here the CDR3 reads CASTAGTYEQYF. DNA for the CDR3: TGTGCCAGCACTGCCGGAACCTACGAGCAGTACTTC.

In this sample, this clonotype turned up a few times. V is TRBV28 and J is TRBJ2-2, with 7 bases lining up with TRBD2. Per germline, CDR1 MDHEN and CDR2 SYDVKM. V lost 3 bases, J lost 6 bases, and 4 bases stayed unmatched. The CDR3 is 14 amino acids. CDR3 region: CASSFGGVAGELFF. In DNA, the CDR3 is TGTGCCAGCAGTTTTGGGGGGGTCGCCGGGGAGCTGTTTTTT.

This clonotype showed up just a few times. The CDR3 sequence is CASSQDWGSYGYTF. CDR3 DNA sequence: TGTGCCAGCAGCCAAGACTGGGGTTCCTATGGCTACACCTTC. V usage is TRBV4-2 and J usage is TRBJ1-2; no clear D. Germline V gene sequence: CDR1 LGHNA, CDR2 YNFKEQ. Trimming pared 0 bases from V and 4 bases from J, leaving 9 bases between. CDR3 size: 14 residues.

V and J are TRBV6-8 and TRBJ1-1, with D perhaps TRBD1 (5 bases). The germline V gene has CDR1 MNHGY and CDR2 SAAAGT. This CDR3 comprises 13 residues. Trimming removed 2 bases at V and 8 bases at J, with 12 bases between. DNA of the CDR3: TGTGCCAGCAGTTACGAGTCAGGGAGAGAAGCTTTCTTT. This translates into CASSYESGREAFF.

This clonotype was found a few times. The V gene is TRBV14, the J gene TRBJ2-4; 10 bases are a match to TRBD1. The V and J ends lost 4 bases and 2 bases, in that order; junction bases with no gene match: 5. This CDR3 has 16 residues. Per germline, CDR1 SGHDN and CDR2 FVKESK. The CDR3 DNA reads as TGTGCCAGCAGCCGGACAGGGGGTAAAACCAAAAACATTCAGTACTTC. This codes for CASSRTGGKTKNIQYF. Filled out from reference TRBV14 and TRBJ2-4, the complete variable domain reads EAGVTQFPSHSVIEKGQTVTLRCDPISGHDNLYWYRRVMGKEIKFLLHFVKESKQDESGMPNNRFLAERTGGTYSTLKVQPAELEDSGVYFCASSRTGGKTKNIQYFGAGTRLSVL.

V gene TRBV3-1 combines with J gene TRBJ2-1; D is possibly TRBD2 (7 bases). Germline loops: CDR1 LGHDT, CDR2 YNNKEL (reference sequence). The CDR3 covers 15 residues. V lost 6 bases to trimming and J lost 6 bases, with 18 bases between them. DNA for the CDR3: TGTGCCAGCAGAAGCGGGACACTCGGAGGCAATGAGCAGTTCTTC. It encodes CASRSGTLGGNEQFF.

V is TRBV10-3 and J is TRBJ1-1; D possibly corresponds to TRBD1 (5 bases). Trimming took off 5 bases at V and 3 bases at J, with 7 bases between the two ends. This CDR3 comprises 12 residues. The germline V gene encodes CDR1 ENHRY and CDR2 SYGVKD. This CDR3 is CAISLGDTEAFF. The CDR3, as DNA: TGTGCCATCAGTTTAGGGGACACTGAAGCTTTCTTT.

The CDR3 is CASSVRAGGAVEQFF. The CDR3 DNA follows: TGTGCCAGCAGTGTGAGGGCAGGGGGCGCGGTTGAGCAGTTCTTC. V and J are TRBV2 and TRBJ2-1; TRBD1 agrees at 8 bases. The junction had 11 bases not matched to a gene; V was cut back by 4 bases and J by 9 bases. The CDR3 is 15 amino acids. The germline V gene has CDR1 SNHLY and CDR2 FYNNEI.

On this clonotype itself: A much larger clone sits a single nucleotide away, making a read error possible. The chain employs TRBV7-6 and TRBJ2-1; 14 bases align to TRBD2. The V segment lost 5 bases and the J segment 3 bases; nucleotides outside the gene matches: 12. The CDR3 sequence is 19 residues long. Germline CDR1 and CDR2: SGHVS and FNYEAQ. The CDR3 sequence: CASSPFGTSGSLVYNEQFF. CDR3 DNA sequence: TGTGCCAGCAGCCCATTCGGGACTAGCGGGAGCCTTGTCTACAATGAGCAGTTCTTC.

With respect to this clonotype: This sequence may be a read error, since a much larger clone differs from it by one base. The V call is TRBV7-8, the J call TRBJ2-7; perhaps TRBD2 as D (7 bases). This CDR3 region has 14 residues. Germline CDR1 SGHVS, CDR2 FQNEAQ. DNA for the CDR3: TGTGCCAGCAGCCCCACGAATTGGGGGCGGGAGCGGTACTTC. It translates to CASSPTNWGRERYF.